What follows are 13 T cell receptor beta chains derived from one specimen sequenced in a study of T cells in women clearing cervical HPV infection. Assay: immunoSEQ multiplex PCR; the TCRdb copy retains only in-frame clones and omits some. The repertoire table contains approximately 21,000 clones. The sample comprised blood buffy coat. The receptors were sampled from a woman aged 18 to 69 with a cervical HPV16 infection that either progressed to CIN3+ or cleared (not recorded which).

The CDR3 loop reads CASSHFVQETQYF. Partial CDR3 DNA: TGTGCCAGCAGCCATTTCGTCCAAGAGACC. V gene TRBV14 combines with J gene TRBJ2-5; D gene uncertain. The read comes to an end 3 residues before the CDR3 does, leaving the germline J gene to fill in the end. This CDR3 spans 13 amino acids. From germline, CDR1 is SGHDN and CDR2 FVKESK. The ends were cut back, 3 bases at V and 1 base at J, with 6 bases in the middle.

Notes on this clone: The CDR3 is cut off 3 residues early in the read; its end comes from the germline J gene. The V gene is TRBV7-9, the J gene TRBJ1-1, with 7 bases identical to TRBD1. Germline V gene lookup returns CDR1 SEHNR and CDR2 FQNEAQ (reference sequence). The CDR3 has 14 amino acids. The covered CDR3 bases are TGTGCCAGCAGCGCCGAAGGGGGCCCTATGGAA. Its translation is CASSAEGGPME. The entire CDR3 protein is CASSAEGGPMEAFF. Drawing the rest from reference TRBV7-9 and TRBJ1-1, the complete variable domain is DTGVSQNPRHKITKRGQNVTFRCDPISEHNRLYWYRQTLGQGPEFLTYFQNEAQLEKSRLLSDRFSAERPKGSFSTLEIQRTEQGDSAMYLCASSAEGGPMEAFFGQGTRLTVV.

Concerning this clone: The CDR3 end falls 3 residues outside the read, so it is completed with the germline J gene. This chain uses TRBV19 with TRBJ1-5, with D hard to call. Looked up from germline, CDR1 is LNHDA and CDR2 is SQIVND (reference sequence). The V end was cut by 7 bases, the J end by 3 bases, with 10 bases between. The CDR3 sequence is 13 residues long. Here the CDR3 reads CASTRETNQPQHF. CDR3 DNA, as far as it was read: TGTGCCAGTACCCGCGAAACCAATCAGCCC.

To note about this clone: The read terminates 3 residues before the CDR3 end, so the remaining end is supplied by the germline J gene. The V gene is TRBV6-2 or TRBV6-3, the J gene TRBJ2-1; weak D call: TRBD2 (6 bases). V dropped 8 bases and J dropped 0 bases, with 8 bases sitting between them. This CDR3 contains 13 residues. Per the germline V gene, CDR1 is MNHEY and CDR2 is SVGEGT. CDR3 DNA (partial): TGTGCCAGCGGCGGGGACTCCTACAATGAG. Translation gives CASGGDSYNE. The full CDR3 reads CASGGDSYNEQFF.

As to this clone: The CDR3 end lies 3 residues beyond the end of the read and is filled in from the germline J gene. This chain uses TRBV12-3 or TRBV12-4 with TRBJ1-4; the D gene is possibly TRBD1 (5 bases). CDR3 length: 12 amino acids. V was cut by 5 bases and J by 6 bases, with 7 bases left in between. The DNA read from the CDR3 is TGTGCCAGCAGTCGAGGGGATGAAAAA. Its protein is CASSRGDEK. The entire CDR3 protein is CASSRGDEKLFF.

Concerning this clone itself: Read data end 3 residues before the CDR3 end; the end is taken from the germline J gene. The chain uses TRBV19 and TRBJ2-2; D gene unclear. The germline gives CDR1 LNHDA, CDR2 SQIVND (reference sequence). This CDR3 is built from 14 residues. The ends were cut back, 6 bases at V and 2 bases at J, with 10 bases in the middle. The sequenced CDR3 bases are TGTGCCAGTAGGCCAACAAGTAACACCGGGGAG. Translated, it gives CASRPTSNTGE. The entire CDR3 reads CASRPTSNTGELFF.

Notes on this clone: Read data end 3 residues before the CDR3 end; the end is taken from the germline J gene. The chain couples TRBV19 to TRBJ2-4, with D possibly TRBD1 on 5 matching bases. The CDR3 is 12 amino acids. Per the germline V gene, CDR1 is LNHDA and CDR2 is SQIVND (reference sequence). The covered CDR3 bases are TGTGCCAGTAGTATAGTCCAGGGCAGT. Amino acid sequence: CASSIVQGS. In full, the CDR3 reads CASSIVQGSQYF.

Points on this clone: At one boundary the junction diverges from the germline segment, which might be a read error. Read data end 3 residues before the CDR3 end; the end is taken from the germline J gene. V gene TRBV7-7 combines with J gene TRBJ2-3; no definite D call. The length of the CDR3 is 14 residues. The germline gives CDR1 SSHAT, CDR2 FNYEAQ (reference sequence). The covered CDR3 bases are TGTGCCAGCAGCCACTCCCCGGGTCCAGAGACG. It yields the protein CASSHSPGPET. The CDR3 in its entirety is CASSHSPGPETQYF.

Comments on this clone: The read is 3 residues too short to cover the CDR3 end, so that end is filled in from the germline J gene. V gene TRBV5-6 combines with J gene TRBJ2-7; D is uncertain. The CDR3 has 12 residues. V gave up 0 bases and J gave up 6 bases, with 7 bases separating them. Germline CDR1 and CDR2: SGHDT and YYEEEE. Incomplete CDR3 DNA: TGTGCCAGCAGCTTGGAAGTCGGCGAG. This codes for CASSLEVGE. The whole CDR3 sequence is CASSLEVGEQYF.

Details on this clone: The read falls 3 residues short of the CDR3 end, and the missing part is taken from the germline J gene. V usage is TRBV19 and J usage is TRBJ2-3, with D possibly TRBD2 on 5 matching bases. The V end lost 10 bases, the J end lost 6 bases, and 26 bases lay between the germline ends. Germline V gene lookup returns CDR1 LNHDA and CDR2 SQIVND (reference sequence). This CDR3 has 16 amino acids. CDR3: CATRRRANPSQDTQYF. CDR3 DNA (partial): TGTGCCACCCGAAGGCGGGCAAACCCTTCTCAGGATACG.

The CDR3 DNA, read in part, is TGTGCCTGGAGTGTATCGGACAGGGTCTATGGC. Encoded protein: CAWSVSDRVYG. The full CDR3 protein is CAWSVSDRVYGYTF. The genes are TRBV30 and TRBJ1-2; 8 nucleotides agree with TRBD1. The CDR3 end lies 3 residues beyond the end of the read and is filled in from the germline J gene. With V trimmed by 0 bases and J by 4 bases, 4 bases remained unmatched. Germline V lookup: CDR1 GTSNPN, CDR2 SVGIG (reference sequence). The CDR3 totals 14 residues.

With respect to this clone: With the read ending 3 residues before the CDR3 end, the germline J gene is used to fill in that end. The rearrangement links TRBV2 to TRBJ2-5; D unclear. The CDR3 sequence is 14 residues long. The germline V gene has CDR1 SNHLY and CDR2 FYNNEI. Trimming stripped 5 bases from V and 5 bases from J, with 15 bases between. The covered CDR3 bases are TGTGCCAGCAGTATCCAACTCTTGATTGAGACC. Translation gives CASSIQLLIET. The CDR3 in full is CASSIQLLIETQYF.

Of note for this clone: The CDR3 end is not reached by the read, which stops 3 residues before it; the germline J gene fills it in. The V gene is TRBV12-3 or TRBV12-4, the J gene TRBJ1-4; D is perhaps TRBD1 (6 bases). This CDR3 is 15 amino acids long. Deletions cut 8 bases from V and 8 bases from J, with 21 bases between. The chain's CDR3 is CASQTGRTLGEKLFF. The CDR3 DNA, read in part, is TGTGCCAGCCAGACAGGCCGTACACTGGGGGAAAAA.